This T cell receptor beta chain was captured by sequencing in a study of T cells in Graves' hyperthyroidism and ophthalmopathy. Background on the study: Any treatment followed the collection of peripheral blood at initial diagnosis. The study's findings and limits: Researchers found most expanded thyroid clonotypes above 0.001 in blood as well.

V was pared by 5 bases and J by 7 bases, with 9 bases of the junction left unmatched. CDR1 is SNHLY, CDR2 FYNNEI, per germline. The CDR3 sequence is 16 residues long. A patient was excluded if there was uncontrolled infection, other autoimmune disease, pregnancy or lactation. Authors of the study amplified TCR beta CDR3 regions from RNA transcripts. Using the HTBI primer set, a first-round RT-PCR was run on the TCR CDR3. From the multiplex PCR reads, TCRdb called clonotypes with MiXCR, one entry per CDR3 protein. This table has some 550,000 distinct CDR3 sequences, roughly 15% appearing once. This clonotype was found many times. The antigen remains undetermined.

V gene TRBV2 combines with J gene TRBJ2-2; TRBD1 matches 11 bases. The sequenced sample was blood. This clonotype originated in a woman between 40 and 55 years old with Graves' ophthalmopathy. The DNA of the CDR3 is TGTGCCAGCAGTAGACAAGGGACAGGGGGAGGCGGGGAGCTGTTTTTT. The encoded protein is CASSRQGTGGGGELFF.